A single sample gave rise to the 23 T cell receptor beta chains below, sequenced in a study of cytomegalovirus exposure and HLA in healthy donors. This PCR relied on a set of 60 Vbeta primers and 13 Jbeta primers. The table came from immunoSEQ multiplex PCR; TCRdb's copy has only in-frame clones and leaves some out. The sample has around 150,000 clones; roughly 85% are singletons. The material sequenced was PBMCs. The receptors come from a woman aged 45-59 years in good health and CMV-seropositive.

The gene calls are TRBV6-4 and TRBJ1-1, with D unresolved. The length of the CDR3 is 14 residues. The V end was cut by 7 bases, the J end by 2 bases, with 14 bases between. Germline assignment: CDR1 MRHNA and CDR2 SNTAGT. The CDR3 spells CASILTGRNTEAFF. The CDR3 DNA sequence: TGTGCCAGCATTCTAACGGGTCGCAACACTGAAGCTTTCTTT.

This clone was detected once. The rearrangement uses TRBV10-3 and TRBJ2-2; TRBD2 matches 7 bases. Germline trimming cut 5 bases from V and 6 bases from J; bases unmatched to any gene: 0. The CDR3 is made up of 12 amino acids. Germline CDR1 is ENHRY and CDR2 is SYGVKD. The DNA of the CDR3 is TGTGCCATCAGTCGGGGGGCCGGGGAGCTGTTTTTT. This encodes CAISRGAGELFF.

The rearrangement uses TRBV2 and TRBJ2-3, with D tentatively TRBD2 (7 bases). The V end lost 1 base, the J end lost 3 bases, and 14 bases lay between the germline ends. The CDR3 is made up of 16 amino acids. Germline V gene lookup returns CDR1 SNHLY and CDR2 FYNNEI. The CDR3 DNA follows: TGTGCCAGCAGTGAAGTGGGGGGGCTCCTAACAGATACGCAGTATTTT. This codes for CASSEVGGLLTDTQYF.

This clone was counted a few times. The J gene is TRBJ2-7, the V gene TRBV7-2; no firm D call. The CDR3 length is 14 residues. With 3 bases removed from V and 6 bases from J, the gap between germline ends came to 15 bases. Germline CDR1 SGHTA, CDR2 FQGNSA. CDR3 sequence reads: CASSFGDSFGEQYF. CDR3 nucleotides: TGTGCCAGCAGCTTCGGAGACTCCTTCGGCGAGCAGTACTTC.

V and J are TRBV5-6 and TRBJ2-1; 10 bases map to TRBD1. The CDR3 contains 15 residues. Trimming took 5 bases from V and 3 from J; bases not matched to a gene: 5. Germline CDR1 is SGHDT and CDR2 is YYEEEE. This CDR3 reads CASRTGTGVYNEQFF. The CDR3 DNA reads TGTGCCAGCAGAACCGGGACAGGGGTCTACAATGAGCAGTTCTTC.

This sequence joins TRBV2 and TRBJ1-2, with D possibly TRBD1 on 6 matching bases. The V and J ends lost 6 bases and 7 bases respectively, with 9 bases between them. Per the germline V gene, CDR1 is SNHLY and CDR2 is FYNNEI. The CDR3 consists of 11 residues. The CDR3 spells CASRGTFGYTF. CDR3 nucleotides: TGTGCCAGCAGGGGGACATTTGGCTACACCTTC.

J is TRBJ2-2 and V is TRBV28; 10 bases agree with TRBD1. The CDR3 is 16 residues long. CDR1 and CDR2 from the germline V gene are MDHEN and SYDVKM. J lost 7 bases, V lost 3 bases, and 8 bases had no gene match. This chain's CDR3 is CASSFTGQGRSGELFF. For the CDR3, the DNA is TGTGCCAGCAGTTTTACGGGACAGGGGCGAAGCGGGGAGCTGTTTTTT.

The CDR3 protein is CASQGSNSPLHF. The CDR3 nucleotides are TGTGCCAGTCAGGGTTCTAATTCACCCCTCCACTTT. The V call is TRBV10-3, the J call TRBJ1-6, with D possibly being TRBD1 (5 bases). Germline V lookup: CDR1 ENHRY, CDR2 SYGVKD. V was cut by 10 bases and J by 6 bases, with 10 bases left in between. This CDR3 is 12 amino acids long.

The chain employs TRBV7-9 and TRBJ1-2; D uncertain. The V gene lost 0 bases and the J gene lost 4 bases, with 12 bases spanning the gap. The CDR3 length is 15 residues. Per the germline V gene, CDR1 is SEHNR and CDR2 is FQNEAQ (reference sequence). The CDR3 region has the DNA TGTGCCAGCAGCTTAGCTCCCCGGGAATTCTATGGCTACACCTTC. Amino acids: CASSLAPREFYGYTF.

This clone was detected only once. The chain recombines TRBV5-5 with TRBJ1-6; 8 bases are a match to TRBD1. The CDR3 sequence is 16 residues long. CDR1 and CDR2 (germline): SGHKS, YYEKEE (reference sequence). The V gene end was trimmed by 3 bases and the J gene end by 9 bases; junction bases not matched to a gene: 11. The CDR3 DNA reads as TGTGCCAGCAGCTGTTACCGGGACAGGATATGTTCACCCCTCCACTTT. Translation gives CASSCYRDRICSPLHF.

The chain employs TRBV21-1 and TRBJ2-7; the table's D gene call, TRBD2, was not cross checked with the DNA. TRBV21-1 is recorded as a pseudogene. The CDR3 runs to 19 residues. CDR3 in amino acids: CASSRRGLAGKIHSYEQYF. CDR3 DNA: TGTGCCAGCAGCAGGAGGGGTCTAGCGGGAAAGATACACTCCTACGAGCAGTACTTC.

The gene calls are TRBV5-8 and TRBJ2-5, with 9 bases that match TRBD1. The junction had 4 bases not matched to a gene; V was cut back by 0 bases and J by 4 bases. The CDR3 length is 15 residues. Germline V gene lookup returns CDR1 SGHTS and CDR2 YDEGEE. Here the CDR3 reads CASSLGDRDPETQYF. The CDR3 coding sequence is TGTGCCAGCAGCTTGGGGGACAGGGACCCAGAGACCCAGTACTTC.

The rearrangement joins TRBV5-1 to TRBJ2-5; 8 nucleotides line up with TRBD1. Germline trimming cut 4 bases from V and 5 bases from J; bases unmatched to any gene: 13. CDR1 and CDR2 from the germline V gene are SGHRS and YFSETQ. This CDR3 comprises 16 residues. DNA of the CDR3: TGCGCCAGCAGCCTCGATGGGGACAGGTCTTGGGAGACCCAGTACTTC. Translation: CASSLDGDRSWETQYF.

The rearrangement joins TRBV6-5 to TRBJ1-1, with D tentatively TRBD1 (5 bases). Germline CDR1 reads MNHEY; CDR2 reads SVGAGI. V was pared by 6 bases and J by 2 bases, with 13 bases between. This CDR3 has 14 amino acids. Here the CDR3 DNA reads TGTGCCAGCAGCCCAGGGAGGGGAAACACTGAAGCTTTCTTT. Its protein product is CASSPGRGNTEAFF.

The gene calls are TRBV6-6 and TRBJ1-1; perhaps TRBD1 as D (6 bases). Per the germline V gene, CDR1 is MNHNY and CDR2 is SVGAGI (reference sequence). The CDR3 extends over 13 amino acids. The ends were cut back, 2 bases at V and 8 bases at J, with 12 bases in the middle. CDR3 amino acids: CASSYPGTPEAFF. The CDR3 nucleotides read TGTGCCAGCAGTTACCCCGGGACACCCGAAGCTTTCTTT.

J is TRBJ1-1 and V is TRBV9, with 9 bases aligning to TRBD1. The CDR3 covers 13 residues. Germline V gives CDR1 SGDLS, CDR2 YYNGEE. The trim removed 0 bases at V and 8 bases at J, leaving 2 bases unmatched. The CDR3 nucleotides read TGTGCCAGCAGCGTAGGGACAGGGGCCGAAGCTTTCTTT. Translation: CASSVGTGAEAFF.

This chain links TRBV18 with TRBJ2-3; 13 bases map to TRBD2. The CDR3 runs 16 residues. The trim removed 3 bases at V and 7 bases at J, leaving 7 bases unmatched. Germline CDR1 reads KGHSH; CDR2 reads LQKENI. The CDR3 DNA sequence: TGTGCCAGCTCACCCCGAACTAGCGGGGGGGCAAATACGCAGTATTTT. Translation: CASSPRTSGGANTQYF.

The chain uses TRBV7-2 and TRBJ1-1; no firm D call. CDR1 is SGHTA, CDR2 FQGNSA, per germline. Trimming took 2 bases from V and 5 from J, leaving 9 bases between them. The CDR3 spans 13 residues. The CDR3 reads CASSLYPGTEAFF. The DNA for the CDR3 is TGTGCCAGCAGCTTATACCCCGGTACTGAAGCTTTCTTT.

V and J are TRBV28 and TRBJ1-2; D gene ambiguous. The V end was cut by 5 bases, the J end by 5 bases, with 12 bases between. CDR3 length: 13 amino acids. Germline V lookup: CDR1 MDHEN, CDR2 SYDVKM. The CDR3 reads CASSPLGIYGYTF. The DNA for the CDR3 is TGTGCCAGCAGTCCACTCGGGATATATGGCTACACCTTC.

The rearrangement uses TRBV5-4 and TRBJ2-1; 14 positions match TRBD2. The V gene's germline CDR1 is SGHNT and CDR2 YYREEE (reference sequence). J gave up 6 bases and V 5 bases, and 10 bases lay outside the gene matches. The CDR3 spans 17 residues. The CDR3 loop reads CASRRAGTSGSGNEQFF. In nucleotides, the CDR3 is TGTGCCAGCAGACGGGCCGGGACTAGCGGGAGCGGCAATGAGCAGTTCTTC. Full variable domain (outside the CDR3, taken from reference TRBV5-4 and TRBJ2-1): ETGVTQSPTHLIKTRGQQVTLRCSSQSGHNTVSWYQQALGQGPQFIFQYYREEENGRGNFPPRFSGLQFPNYSSELNVNALELDDSALYLCASRRAGTSGSGNEQFFGPGTRLTVL.

The V gene is TRBV6-5, the J gene TRBJ2-7; 7 bases fit TRBD1. Germline V CDR1 and CDR2: MNHEY, SVGAGI. The CDR3 has 13 residues. V was pared by 5 bases and J by 2 bases, with 3 bases of the junction left unmatched. The CDR3 here is CASSRDSAYEQYF. CDR3 DNA: TGTGCCAGCAGTCGGGACAGCGCCTACGAGCAGTACTTC.

The V and J genes are TRBV27 and TRBJ2-7; D is possibly TRBD1 (5 bases). Germline-derived CDR1 and CDR2 are MNHEY and SMNVEV (reference sequence). The V end was cut by 5 bases, the J end by 6 bases, with 11 bases between. The CDR3 sequence is 12 residues long. The DNA for the CDR3 is TGTGCCAGCAGTCTTAGGGGAAGCGAGCAGTACTTC. It encodes CASSLRGSEQYF.

This clone occurred a few times. The chain couples TRBV10-3 to TRBJ1-4, with TRBD1 matching 7 bases. The germline gives CDR1 ENHRY, CDR2 SYGVKD. V lost 4 bases, J lost 3 bases, and 5 bases stayed unmatched. This CDR3 region has 15 residues. CDR3 protein: CAISGTGQPNEKLFF. CDR3 sequence (DNA): TGTGCCATCAGTGGAACGGGACAGCCTAATGAAAAACTGTTTTTT.